Below, one T cell receptor (beta chain) is given with its context. Its recognized antigen is unknown. No much larger clonotype is one base removed from it; base qualities were not supplied. For sequencing of the TCRbeta CDR3 region, genomic DNA was extracted from the sorted cells. The immunoSEQ Assay was used for sequencing of TCRbeta CDR3 regions. In TCRdb, the immuneACCESS table is reduced to in-frame sequences with V and J assigned. These tables do not hold every clone; where another copy was compared, an unresolved V gene accounts for under half, and the others remain unexplained. This sample has about 77,000 clones in its table, and over 85% of those were observed once. Jointly, the top ten make up around 4.9% of the sample. The trial excluded patients who had a history of autoimmune disease or were on systemic immunosuppression. Peripheral blood for TCR sequencing was collected from all dose cohorts at baseline, on cycle 4 day 1, and on cycle 7 day 1. Samples came from an open-label, multicenter, first-in-human phase I dose-escalation trial of ivuxolimab. Adults with locally advanced or metastatic head and neck squamous cell, hepatocellular, melanoma or renal cell carcinoma were enrolled in the trial. Before TCR sequencing, CD4+ T cells and CD8+ T cells from peripheral blood were sorted into separate populations.

V loses 6 bases of germline sequence and J loses 0 bases, and the interval between the two ends is 10 bases. There are 14 amino acids in the CDR3, from cysteine to phenylalanine inclusive. Just CDR3 DNA is preserved here, 42 bases in frame from base 1. The germline V gene (reference sequence) provides CDR1 LNHDA and CDR2 SQIVND. The source of the sample is a study of OX40 agonist ivuxolimab in advanced cancers. Concerning the study at large: The costimulatory receptor OX40 (CD134) was targeted by ivuxolimab, a fully human IgG2 agonistic monoclonal antibody. The dose-escalation cohort was about 87% male with a mean age of approximately 59 years, ranging from about 23 to 85. Intravenous ivuxolimab was administered to patients every 2 weeks at six dose levels: 0.01, 0.1, 0.3, 1.5, 3 and 10 mg/kg. The monotherapy dose-escalation portion (N of about 50 patients) of the phase I ivuxolimab trial is reported in the paper. The point of sequencing TCRbeta in the periphery was to test whether ivuxolimab changed TCR sequence diversity and drove clonal T-cell expansion. Partial responses were achieved by three dose-escalation patients, of whom one had hepatocellular carcinoma and two had cutaneous melanoma. Patients were allowed to have had prior anti-PD-1, anti-PD-L1 or anti-CTLA-4 therapy, and more than 30% of the dose-escalation patients had previously received checkpoint inhibitors. Among the approximately 50 dose-escalation patients, about 19 had hepatocellular carcinoma, roughly 15 melanoma, 9 renal cell carcinoma and 9 head and neck cancer. Study-wide findings and limitations: At doses from 0.1 to 3.0 mg/kg, clonal expansion was seen in both CD4+ and CD8+ blood T cells between baseline and week 6. The antigen specificity of the clonally expanded peripheral T cells was not determined. Low levels of normalized T-cell clonal expansion were also seen in some nonresponding patients. After ivuxolimab, more expanded clones were found on average in CD8+ T cells than in CD4+ T cells. In the 0.1-3.0 mg/kg groups, partial responders had among the lowest normalized peripheral clonal expansion, particularly in CD8+ T cells.

The TCR originated in an adult with an advanced solid tumor such as melanoma, head and neck, liver or kidney cancer. The sequenced sample was CD4+ or CD8+ T cells sorted from blood, obtained in a trial of the OX40 agonist ivuxolimab. The chain is made from TRBV19 and TRBJ2-3; no D gene call is confident. The CDR3 region: CASSRLDSTDTQYF. At the DNA level, the sequence is TGTGCCAGTAGCCGCTTGGACAGCACAGATACGCAGTATTTT.